The clone carrying this T cell receptor (beta chain) appeared a single time. Its specificity is unknown. This sample stems from a study of T cell responses to AZD1222 COVID-19 vaccine. Study conclusions and caveats: In the spike-specific TCR repertoire, nearly half reportedly target unmutated variant regions.

Clones were sequenced by immunoSEQ multiplex PCR, and TCRdb holds only the in-frame ones, with some missing. In the table there are over 100,000 clones, around 90% of which are singletons. The TCR sequence derives from an adult who received the AZD1222 COVID-19 vaccine. The input for sequencing was peripheral blood, taken 28 days after the second AZD1222 dose.

CDR3 nucleotides: TGTGCCAGCTCACTTTTGGGCAGGGGCACAGATACGCAGTATTTT. Its protein product is CASSLLGRGTDTQYF. The chain links TRBV18 to TRBJ2-3; perhaps TRBD1 as D (5 bases). This CDR3 has 15 amino acids. The germline V and J ends were trimmed by 4 bases and 1 base, with 12 bases remaining between them. Germline V gene lookup returns CDR1 KGHSH and CDR2 LQKENI.